What follows are 5 T cell receptor beta chains derived from one specimen sequenced in a study of vaccination and CD4 T cells after COVID-19. Cultured CD4+ T cell DNA was sequenced using the Oncomine TCR Beta short-read assay. In TCRdb, the PCR reads were re-called with MiXCR into one record per CDR3 protein. The sample records approximately 15,000 distinct CDR3 sequences, roughly half being singletons. Treatment here: 10-day PBMC culture with coronavirus spike peptide pools or control peptides (ViraFEST assay). The antigens for these receptors are not known. Sequencing was done on a sample of CD4+ T cells from blood, cultured in vitro. All receptors come from a human donor who had recovered from COVID-19.

The J gene is TRBJ1-5, the V gene TRBV11-3; TRBD1 aligns across 8 bases. The CDR3 totals 15 residues. V lost 4 bases to trimming and J lost 3 bases; unmatched junction nucleotides: 5. Germline V gene data show CDR1 as SGHNT and CDR2 as YENEEA. CDR3 coding DNA: TGTGCCAGCAGCTGGGGACAGGCTGTCAATCAGCCCCAGCATTTT. Its protein is CASSWGQAVNQPQHF. The variable domain in full, with the rest retrieved from reference TRBV11-3 and TRBJ1-5, is EAGVVQSPRYKIIEKKQPVAFWCNPISGHNTLYWYLQNLGQGPELLIRYENEEAVDDSQLPKDRFSAERLKGVDSTLKIQPAELGDSAVYLCASSWGQAVNQPQHFGDGTRLSIL.

A remark on this clonotype: An end of the junction differs from the germline gene, which may be a read error. The chain couples TRBV7-9 to TRBJ1-1; D unclear. The CDR3 runs to 12 residues. Germline V gives CDR1 SEHNR, CDR2 FQNEAQ (reference sequence). CDR3 sequence: CATSPMNTEAFF. Written as DNA, the CDR3 is TGTGCCACCAGCCCAATGAACACTGAAGCTTTCTTT.

This CDR3 reads CARRGGGRGYTF. CDR3 nucleotide sequence: TGTGCCAGAAGAGGGGGGGGGCGCGGCTACACCTTC. V and J are TRBV30 and TRBJ1-2; TRBD1 might be the D (6 bases). V lost 8 bases to trimming and J lost 8 bases, with 18 bases between them. The length of the CDR3 is 12 residues. Looked up from germline, CDR1 is GTSNPN and CDR2 is SVGIG (reference sequence).

The chain combines TRBV20-1 with TRBJ1-2, with TRBD1 identical over 7 bases. Germline lookup yields CDR1 DFQATT and CDR2 SNEGSKA (reference sequence). The CDR3 consists of 14 residues. V trimming: 0 bases; J trimming: 4 bases; junction bases outside the gene matches: 5. CDR3 coding DNA: TGCAGTGCTAGAGATCGGGACAGACTCTATGGCTACACCTTC. As protein: CSARDRDRLYGYTF.

This chain joins TRBV6-2 or TRBV6-3 and TRBJ2-6; D remains ambiguous. V was pared by 8 bases and J by 12 bases, with 11 bases between. Germline V CDR1 and CDR2: MNHEY, SVGEGT. The CDR3 spans 11 residues. For the CDR3, the DNA is TGTGCCAGCTCCTCGTTAGGCGTCCTGACTTTC. It specifies CASSSLGVLTF.